These 24 T cell receptor beta chains were all obtained from the same sample, sequenced in a study of monozygotic twins with inflammatory bowel disease. Using the 5' RACE reads, TCRdb records one entry per CDR3 protein without DNA. The listing records fewer than 450,000 distinct CDR3 sequences. Material: blood. The receptors here all came from a human donor with ulcerative colitis or Crohn's disease, or a healthy co-twin of an affected twin (not recorded which).

The chain recombines TRBV20-1 with TRBJ1-2; the TCRdb D gene call, TRBD1, has no DNA to confirm it. Germline assignment: CDR1 DFQATT and CDR2 SNEGSKA (reference sequence). This CDR3 contains 16 residues. The CDR3: CSPSVAGTGSLYGYTF.

The chain is built from TRBV11-1 and TRBJ2-1; TCRdb returns TRBD1, unconfirmable since there is no DNA. The CDR3 has 13 residues. The germline gives CDR1 SGHAT, CDR2 FQDESV (reference sequence). The chain's CDR3 is CASSQGSLDEQFF.

The rearrangement links TRBV7-3 to TRBJ1-1; the TRBD1 assignment by TCRdb is unverifiable without DNA. The germline gives CDR1 SGHTA, CDR2 FQGTGA. CDR3 size: 13 residues. CDR3: CASSTSRGTEAFF.

V usage is TRBV7-9 and J usage is TRBJ2-5; TCRdb designates TRBD2, a call that cannot be tested without DNA. The CDR3 runs 14 residues. From germline, CDR1 is SEHNR and CDR2 FQNEAQ (reference sequence). CDR3 in amino acids: CASSDPGLQETQYF.

The CDR3 spells CASSLEYQYGYTF. This rearrangement joins TRBV11-1 to TRBJ1-2. The CDR3 length is 13 residues. Germline CDR1 reads SGHAT; CDR2 reads FQDESV (reference sequence). Supplemented by reference TRBV11-1 and TRBJ1-2, the full variable domain reads EAEVAQSPRYKITEKSQAVAFWCDPISGHATLYWYRQILGQGPELLVQFQDESVVDDSQLPKDRFSAERLKGVDSTLKIQPAELGDSAMYLCASSLEYQYGYTFGSGTRLTVV.

This chain links TRBV3-1 with TRBJ1-5. The germline gives CDR1 LGHDT, CDR2 YNNKEL (reference sequence). The CDR3 spans 15 residues. The CDR3 sequence: CASSPAAAARQPQHF.

The CDR3 loop is CSVGQARGSSYNEQFF. The chain recombines TRBV29-1 with TRBJ2-1; TCRdb returns TRBD1, unconfirmable since there is no DNA. The germline V gene encodes CDR1 SQVTM and CDR2 ANQGSEA. The CDR3 contains 16 residues.

V gene TRBV6-4 combines with J gene TRBJ2-3; TCRdb reports TRBD1, a call that lacks DNA to check it against. This CDR3 contains 12 residues. Germline V gene data show CDR1 as MRHNA and CDR2 as SNTAGT. The chain's CDR3 is CASSDMTGKQYF.

The rearrangement joins TRBV29-1 to TRBJ2-1; as DNA is missing, the TRBD2 call by TCRdb cannot be tested. CDR3 length equals 15 residues. In germline, CDR1 is SQVTM, CDR2 ANQGSEA. This CDR3 is CSVEEGRGGPNEQFF.

This chain uses TRBV29-1 with TRBJ2-1; TCRdb's D gene call, TRBD2, goes unchecked for lack of DNA. Per the germline V gene, CDR1 is SQVTM and CDR2 is ANQGSEA. The CDR3 length is 17 residues. The CDR3 loop is CSVEDGALAGGFNEQFF.

The chain links TRBV7-2 to TRBJ2-2; no DNA is available, so the TRBD1 call from TCRdb remains unchecked. The CDR3 consists of 15 residues. CDR1 is SGHTA and CDR2 is FQGNSA in the germline V gene. This CDR3 reads CASSHNTGNTGELFF.

The chain joins TRBV6-5 to TRBJ1-3; TCRdb names TRBD1, which stays unverified in the absence of DNA. The CDR3 length is 15 residues. Germline V gene lookup returns CDR1 MNHEY and CDR2 SVGAGI. CDR3: CASSYGTGAGNTIYF.

The chain combines TRBV7-2 with TRBJ2-7; there is no DNA to check the TCRdb D call of TRBD2. Germline CDR1 SGHTA, CDR2 FQGNSA. The CDR3 has 14 amino acids. CDR3 region: CASSPWTRVPEQYF.

CDR3 amino acids: CASSQQVPPYEQYF. The V call is TRBV3-1, the J call TRBJ2-7. The CDR3 spans 14 residues. Germline V gene data show CDR1 as LGHDT and CDR2 as YNNKEL (reference sequence).

The chain couples TRBV28 to TRBJ1-1. Germline V CDR1 and CDR2: MDHEN, SYDVKM. The CDR3 is made up of 15 amino acids. CDR3 amino acids: CASGGLPGGDTEAFF.

The chain is built from TRBV2 and TRBJ2-1. This CDR3 contains 13 residues. CDR1 and CDR2 (germline): SNHLY, FYNNEI. CDR3 in amino acids: CASSKEDYNEQFF.

The rearrangement uses TRBV12-3 or TRBV12-4 and TRBJ2-5; TCRdb's D call, TRBD1, is unchecked because there is no DNA. The CDR3 consists of 14 residues. The CDR3 sequence: CASSPQGAPETQYF.

The chain is built from TRBV5-4 and TRBJ2-3; the TRBD1 assignment by TCRdb is unverifiable without DNA. This CDR3 has 17 amino acids. Germline loops: CDR1 SGHNT, CDR2 YYREEE (reference sequence). CDR3 amino acids: CASSLGTGRGQTDTQYF.

The J gene is TRBJ2-7, the V gene TRBV4-3; TCRdb's D call of TRBD1 is untestable without DNA. This CDR3 region has 15 residues. Per the germline V gene, CDR1 is LGHNA and CDR2 is YSLEER. The CDR3 protein is CASSQFTGTAYEQYF.

CDR3 amino acids: CASSQDEGGGDAYEQYF. The chain joins TRBV4-1 to TRBJ2-7; absent DNA, TCRdb's TRBD1 call cannot be checked. The CDR3 sequence is 17 residues long. The germline V gene has CDR1 MGHRA and CDR2 YSYEKL.

The gene calls are TRBV27 and TRBJ2-5; TCRdb gives TRBD1 as the D gene, but with no DNA this cannot be confirmed. The CDR3 spans 13 residues. Germline V gene lookup returns CDR1 MNHEY and CDR2 SMNVEV (reference sequence). CDR3 in amino acids: CASSPEGGTNPYF.

The J gene is TRBJ2-7, the V gene TRBV12-3 or TRBV12-4; no DNA is available, so the TRBD1 call from TCRdb remains unchecked. This CDR3 has 15 residues. The CDR3 is CASTFTGSASYEQYF.

The V call is TRBV29-1, the J call TRBJ2-7; TCRdb names TRBD1, which stays unverified in the absence of DNA. Germline V gene data show CDR1 as SQVTM and CDR2 as ANQGSEA. This CDR3 spans 13 amino acids. CDR3 sequence reads: CSVRPGIGDEQYF.

This rearrangement joins TRBV7-2 to TRBJ2-5. Germline V gene data show CDR1 as SGHTA and CDR2 as FQGNSA. This CDR3 region has 14 residues. The CDR3 spells CASSLSTSQETQYF. Looking up the rest from reference TRBV7-2 and TRBJ2-5 gives the full variable domain: GAGVSQSPSNKVTEKGKDVELRCDPISGHTALYWYRQSLGQGLEFLIYFQGNSAPDKSGLPSDRFSAERTGGSVSTLTIQRTQQEDSAVYLCASSLSTSQETQYFGPGTRLLVL.